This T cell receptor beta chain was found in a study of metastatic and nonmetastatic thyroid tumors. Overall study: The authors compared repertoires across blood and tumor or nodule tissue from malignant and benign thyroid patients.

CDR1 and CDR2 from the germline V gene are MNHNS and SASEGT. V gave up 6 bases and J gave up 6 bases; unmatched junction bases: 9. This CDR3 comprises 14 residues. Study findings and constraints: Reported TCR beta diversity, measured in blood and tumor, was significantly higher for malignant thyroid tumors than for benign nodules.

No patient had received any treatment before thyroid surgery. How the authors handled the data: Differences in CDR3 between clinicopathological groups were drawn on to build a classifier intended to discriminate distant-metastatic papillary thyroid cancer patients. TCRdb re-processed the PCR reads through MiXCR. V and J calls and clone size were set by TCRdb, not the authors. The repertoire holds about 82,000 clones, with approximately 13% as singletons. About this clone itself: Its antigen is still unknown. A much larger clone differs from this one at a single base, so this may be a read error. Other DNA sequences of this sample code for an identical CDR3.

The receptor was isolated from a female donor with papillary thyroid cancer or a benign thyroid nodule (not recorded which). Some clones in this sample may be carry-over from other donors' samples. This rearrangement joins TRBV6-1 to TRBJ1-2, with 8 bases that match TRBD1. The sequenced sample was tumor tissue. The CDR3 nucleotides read TGTGCCAGCAGGGCAGGGGGCCTCGCCGATGGCTACACCTTC. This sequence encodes CASRAGGLADGYTF.